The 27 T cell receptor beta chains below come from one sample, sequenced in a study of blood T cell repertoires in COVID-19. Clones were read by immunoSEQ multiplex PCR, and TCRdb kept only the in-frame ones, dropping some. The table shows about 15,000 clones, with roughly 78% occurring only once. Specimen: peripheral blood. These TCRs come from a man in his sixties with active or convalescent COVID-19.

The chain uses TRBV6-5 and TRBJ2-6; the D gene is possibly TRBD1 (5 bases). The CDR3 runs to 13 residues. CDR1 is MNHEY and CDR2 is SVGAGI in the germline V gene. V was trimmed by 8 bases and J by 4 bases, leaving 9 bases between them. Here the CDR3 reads CASHRNGANVLTF. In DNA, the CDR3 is TGTGCCAGCCACAGGAACGGGGCCAACGTCCTGACTTTC.

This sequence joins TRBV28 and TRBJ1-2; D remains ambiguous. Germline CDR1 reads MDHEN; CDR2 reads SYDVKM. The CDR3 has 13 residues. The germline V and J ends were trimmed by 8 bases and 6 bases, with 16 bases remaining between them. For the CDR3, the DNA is TGTGCCAGCGGAGGTGGCGCCCCGAATGGCTACACCTTC. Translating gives CASGGGAPNGYTF.

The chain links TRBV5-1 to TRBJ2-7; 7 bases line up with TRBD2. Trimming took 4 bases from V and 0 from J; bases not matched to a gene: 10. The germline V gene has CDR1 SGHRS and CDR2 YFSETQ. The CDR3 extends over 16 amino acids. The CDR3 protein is CASSGRSSGSSYEQYF. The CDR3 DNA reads TGCGCCAGCAGCGGGAGGTCTAGCGGAAGCTCCTACGAGCAGTACTTC. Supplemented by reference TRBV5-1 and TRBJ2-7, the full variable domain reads KAGVTQTPRYLIKTRGQQVTLSCSPISGHRSVSWYQQTPGQGLQFLFEYFSETQRNKGNFPGRFSGRQFSNSRSEMNVSTLELGDSALYLCASSGRSSGSSYEQYFGPGTRLTVT.

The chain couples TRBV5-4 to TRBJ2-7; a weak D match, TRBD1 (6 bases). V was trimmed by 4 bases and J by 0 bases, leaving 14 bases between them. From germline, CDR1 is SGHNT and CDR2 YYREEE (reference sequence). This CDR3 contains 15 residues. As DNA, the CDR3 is TGTGCCAGCAGCCCAAGGACAGCGTTCTCCTACGAGCAGTACTTC. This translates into CASSPRTAFSYEQYF.

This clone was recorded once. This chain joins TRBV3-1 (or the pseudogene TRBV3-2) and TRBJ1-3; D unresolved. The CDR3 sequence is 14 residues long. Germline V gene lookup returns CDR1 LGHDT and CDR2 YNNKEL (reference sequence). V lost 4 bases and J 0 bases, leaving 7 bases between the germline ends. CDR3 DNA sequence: TGTGCCAGCAGCCCGGTGAACTCTGGAAACACCATATATTTT. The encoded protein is CASSPVNSGNTIYF.

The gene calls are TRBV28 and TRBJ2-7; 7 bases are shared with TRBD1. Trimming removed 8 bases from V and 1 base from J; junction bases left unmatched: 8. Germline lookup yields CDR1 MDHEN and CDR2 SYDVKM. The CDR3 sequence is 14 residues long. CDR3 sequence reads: CASETGILSYEQYF. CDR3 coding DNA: TGTGCCAGCGAGACAGGGATCCTATCCTACGAGCAGTACTTC.

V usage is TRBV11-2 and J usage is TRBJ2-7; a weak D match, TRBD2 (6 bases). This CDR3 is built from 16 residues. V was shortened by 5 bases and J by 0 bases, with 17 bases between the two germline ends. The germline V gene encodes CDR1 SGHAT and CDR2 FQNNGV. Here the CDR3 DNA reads TGTGCCAGCAGCCCGACCCTGGGGGGAGCCTCCTACGAGCAGTACTTC. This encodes CASSPTLGGASYEQYF.

The CDR3, as DNA: TGTGCCACGGGTCAGGGCAGGGGAAATCAGCCCCAGCATTTT. Encoded protein: CATGQGRGNQPQHF. J is TRBJ1-5 and V is TRBV24-1; D might be TRBD1 (6 bases). Germline CDR1 reads KGHDR; CDR2 reads SFDVKD. The V end was cut by 10 bases, the J end by 4 bases, with 16 bases between. The CDR3 sequence is 14 residues long.

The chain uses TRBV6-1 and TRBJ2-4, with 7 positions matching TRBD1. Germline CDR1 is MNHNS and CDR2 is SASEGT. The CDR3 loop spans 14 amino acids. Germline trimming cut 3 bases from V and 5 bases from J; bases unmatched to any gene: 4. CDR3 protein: CASSDRDSQNIQYF. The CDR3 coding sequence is TGTGCCAGCAGTGACCGGGACAGCCAAAACATTCAGTACTTC.

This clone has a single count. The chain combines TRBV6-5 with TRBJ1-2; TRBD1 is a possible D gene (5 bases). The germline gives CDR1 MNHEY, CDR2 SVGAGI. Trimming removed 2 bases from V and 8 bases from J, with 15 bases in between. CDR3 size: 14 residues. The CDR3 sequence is CASSYDTGTGGYTF. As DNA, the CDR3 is TGTGCCAGCAGTTACGACACAGGTACAGGCGGCTACACCTTC.

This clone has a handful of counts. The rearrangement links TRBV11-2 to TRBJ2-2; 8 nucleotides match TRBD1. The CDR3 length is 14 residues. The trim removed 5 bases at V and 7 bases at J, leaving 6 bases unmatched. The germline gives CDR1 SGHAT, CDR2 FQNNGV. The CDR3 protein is CASSLGQGGGELFF. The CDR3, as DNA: TGTGCCAGCAGCCTCGGACAGGGAGGCGGGGAGCTGTTTTTT. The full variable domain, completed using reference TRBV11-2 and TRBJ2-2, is EAGVAQSPRYKIIEKRQSVAFWCNPISGHATLYWYQQILGQGPKLLIQFQNNGVVDDSQLPKDRFSAERLKGVDSTLKIQPAKLEDSAVYLCASSLGQGGGELFFGEGSRLTVL.

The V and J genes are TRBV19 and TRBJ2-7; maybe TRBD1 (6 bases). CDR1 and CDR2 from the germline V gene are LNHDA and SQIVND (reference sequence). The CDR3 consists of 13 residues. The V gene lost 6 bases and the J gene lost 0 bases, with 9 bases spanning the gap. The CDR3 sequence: CASSQGHSYEQYF. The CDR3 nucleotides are TGTGCCAGTAGCCAGGGACACTCCTACGAGCAGTACTTC.

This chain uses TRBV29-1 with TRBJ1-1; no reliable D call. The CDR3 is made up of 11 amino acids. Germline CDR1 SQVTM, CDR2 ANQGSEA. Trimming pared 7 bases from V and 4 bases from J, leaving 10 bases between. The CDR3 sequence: CSAHWSTEAFF. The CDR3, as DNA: TGCAGCGCTCACTGGAGCACTGAAGCTTTCTTT. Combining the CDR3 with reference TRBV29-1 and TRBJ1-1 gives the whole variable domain SAVISQKPSRDICQRGTSLTIQCQVDSQVTMMFWYRQQPGQSLTLIATANQGSEATYESGFVIDKFPISRPNLTFSTLTVSNMSPEDSSIYLCSAHWSTEAFFGQGTRLTVV.

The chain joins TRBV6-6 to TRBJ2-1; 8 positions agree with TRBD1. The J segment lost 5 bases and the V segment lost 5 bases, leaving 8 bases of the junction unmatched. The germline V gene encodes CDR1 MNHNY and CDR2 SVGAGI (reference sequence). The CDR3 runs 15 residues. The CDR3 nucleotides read TGTGCCAGCAGTCCACCGCGACAGGGGAACAATGAGCAGTTCTTC. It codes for CASSPPRQGNNEQFF.

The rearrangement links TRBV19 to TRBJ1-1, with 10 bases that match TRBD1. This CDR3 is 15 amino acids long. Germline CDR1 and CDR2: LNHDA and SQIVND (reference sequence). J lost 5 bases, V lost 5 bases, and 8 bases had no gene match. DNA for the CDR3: TGTGCCAGTAGTTTCTCTGACAGGGGGCAAACTGAAGCTTTCTTT. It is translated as CASSFSDRGQTEAFF.

In nucleotides, the CDR3 is TGTGCCAGCAGTTGGTTGGCCAACTCCTACAATGAGCAGTTCTTC. It codes for CASSWLANSYNEQFF. This chain uses TRBV3-1 (or the pseudogene TRBV3-2) with TRBJ2-1; D not resolved. The CDR3 covers 15 residues. The germline V gene has CDR1 LGHDT and CDR2 YNNKEL (reference sequence). Trimming stripped 6 bases from V and 0 bases from J, with 12 bases between.

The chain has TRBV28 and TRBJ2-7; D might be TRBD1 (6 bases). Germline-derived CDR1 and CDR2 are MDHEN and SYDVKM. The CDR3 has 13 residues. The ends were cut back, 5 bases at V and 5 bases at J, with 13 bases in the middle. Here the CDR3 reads CASSATGSHEQYF. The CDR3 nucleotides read TGTGCCAGCAGTGCCACAGGGAGCCACGAGCAGTACTTC.

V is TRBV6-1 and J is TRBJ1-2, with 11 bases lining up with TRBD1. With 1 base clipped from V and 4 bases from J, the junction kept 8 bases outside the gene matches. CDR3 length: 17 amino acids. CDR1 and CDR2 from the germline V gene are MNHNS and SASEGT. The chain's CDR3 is CASSEDRGTGGFYGYTF. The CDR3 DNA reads TGTGCCAGCAGTGAAGATCGCGGGACAGGGGGATTCTATGGCTACACCTTC.

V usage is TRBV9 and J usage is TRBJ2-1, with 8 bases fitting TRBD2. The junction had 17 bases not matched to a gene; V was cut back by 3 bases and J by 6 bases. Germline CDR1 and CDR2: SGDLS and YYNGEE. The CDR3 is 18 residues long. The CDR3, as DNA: TGTGCCAGCAGCGCAGAGTTCAGCGCGGGGGGTAGGGGCAATGAGCAGTTCTTC. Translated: CASSAEFSAGGRGNEQFF.

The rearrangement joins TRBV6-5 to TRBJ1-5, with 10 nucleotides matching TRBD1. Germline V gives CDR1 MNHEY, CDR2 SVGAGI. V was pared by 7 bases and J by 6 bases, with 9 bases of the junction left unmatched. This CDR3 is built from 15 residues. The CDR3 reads CASITGTGAAQPQHF. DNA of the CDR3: TGTGCCAGCATAACCGGGACAGGGGCGGCTCAGCCCCAGCATTTT.

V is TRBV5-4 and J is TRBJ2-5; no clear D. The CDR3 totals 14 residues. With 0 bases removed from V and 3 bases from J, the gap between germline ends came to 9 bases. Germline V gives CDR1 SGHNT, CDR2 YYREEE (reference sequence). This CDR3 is CASSLVSAKETQYF. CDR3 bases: TGTGCCAGCAGCTTGGTGTCTGCGAAAGAGACCCAGTACTTC.

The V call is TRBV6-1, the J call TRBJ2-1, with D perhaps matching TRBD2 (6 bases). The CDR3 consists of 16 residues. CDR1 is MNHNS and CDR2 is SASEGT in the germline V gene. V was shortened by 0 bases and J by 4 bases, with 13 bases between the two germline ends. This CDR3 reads CASSEAWEAVYNEQFF. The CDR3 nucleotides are TGTGCCAGCAGTGAAGCGTGGGAGGCCGTATACAATGAGCAGTTCTTC.

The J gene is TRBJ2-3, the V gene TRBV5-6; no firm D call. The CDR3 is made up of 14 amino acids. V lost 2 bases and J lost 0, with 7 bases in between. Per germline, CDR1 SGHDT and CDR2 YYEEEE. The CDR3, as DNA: TGTGCCAGCAGCTTTGTACGGAGCACAGATACGCAGTATTTT. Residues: CASSFVRSTDTQYF.

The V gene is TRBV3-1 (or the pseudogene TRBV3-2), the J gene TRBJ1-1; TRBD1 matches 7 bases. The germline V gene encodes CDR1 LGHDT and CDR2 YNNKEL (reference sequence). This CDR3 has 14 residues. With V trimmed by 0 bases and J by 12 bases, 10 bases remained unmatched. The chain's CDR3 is CASSQDMGYRGPFF. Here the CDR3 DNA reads TGTGCCAGCAGCCAAGATATGGGGTACAGGGGACCTTTCTTT.

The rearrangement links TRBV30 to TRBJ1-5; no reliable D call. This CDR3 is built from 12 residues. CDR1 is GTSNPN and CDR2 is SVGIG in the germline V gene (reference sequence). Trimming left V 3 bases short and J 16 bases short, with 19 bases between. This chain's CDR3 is CAWSGGRSTTHF. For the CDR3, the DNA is TGTGCCTGGAGCGGCGGCCGGTCGACGACTCATTTT.

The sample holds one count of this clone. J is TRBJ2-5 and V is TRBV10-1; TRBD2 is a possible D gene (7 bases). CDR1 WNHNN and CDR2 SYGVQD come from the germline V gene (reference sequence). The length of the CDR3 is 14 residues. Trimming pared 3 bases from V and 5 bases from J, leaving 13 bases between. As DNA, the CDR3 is TGCGCCAGCAGTGAAGGGGGGGCCGGGGAGACCCAGTACTTC. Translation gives CASSEGGAGETQYF.

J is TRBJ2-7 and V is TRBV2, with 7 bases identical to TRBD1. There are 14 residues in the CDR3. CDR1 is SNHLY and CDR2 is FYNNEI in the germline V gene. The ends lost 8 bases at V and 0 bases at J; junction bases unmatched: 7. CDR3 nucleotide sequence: TGTGCCAGCTACTACAGGGGTAGCTCCTACGAGCAGTACTTC. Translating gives CASYYRGSSYEQYF.